This T cell receptor (beta chain) emerged from a study of cytomegalovirus exposure and HLA in healthy donors. Study findings and constraints: CMV antigen specificity was confirmed in vitro for three CMV-associated chains. Previously analyzed data showed that most TCR beta V segments were productive at a frequency of about 90% or about 30%. The authors later found TCR association rates varying by HLA locus, with DRB1 most and HLA-C fewest.

PCR primers comprised 60 Vbeta and 13 Jbeta primers. In the original analysis: The count from a later analysis was tens of millions of unique TCR beta chains, some 11 million of them shared. The repertoire was sequenced with immunoSEQ multiplex PCR; TCRdb's copy has only in-frame clones and lacks some. V, J and clone size derive from that table, while D and trimming were established from the DNA sequence. The sample data list about 91,000 clones. This CDR3 has 12 residues. The germline V gene encodes CDR1 SGHAT and CDR2 FQNNGV. V lost 3 bases and J lost 4, with 6 bases in between. About this clone itself: The antigen is unknown.

This TCR derives from a woman aged 30 to 39 in good health and CMV-seronegative. The sample was PBMCs. The chain has TRBV11-2 and TRBJ2-5; D unresolved. CDR3: CASSLSGETQYF. The DNA of the CDR3 is TGTGCCAGCAGCTTGTCCGGAGAGACCCAGTACTTC.